This T cell receptor (beta chain) derives from a study of vaccination effects on CD4 cells after COVID-19 (dated by TCRdb to 2022 to 2024). General notes on the study: Across the study, the median time from the second dose to post-vaccine sampling was 72 days (range 14 to 241). In both COVID-19 convalescent patients and infection-naive vaccine recipients, the study compared SARS-CoV-2 spike-specific CD4+ TCR repertoires from before mRNA vaccination with those from after it. The Oncomine TCR Beta short-read assay on an Illumina iSeq 100 was used to sequence cultures from other donors in the study. The full study included fewer than eleven COVID-19 convalescent patients and several SARS-CoV-2-naive healthy vaccine recipients. Overall study results and their limits: At late post-vaccination timepoints, both infection-induced and vaccine-induced clones showed marked clonal contraction, consistent with waning T cell responses. The study was limited by a small number of convalescent patients, and early post-infection timepoints were lacking. Among healthy vaccine recipients, nearly all vaccine-induced clones were SARS-CoV-2 mono-reactive, and just 1 of 255 was cross-reactive with common cold coronaviruses.

The method was the immunoSEQ multiplex PCR assay. DNA from the cultured and isolated CD4+ T cells underwent TCR beta CDR3 sequencing. The study's own analysis went as follows. Non-productive TCR sequences were removed and reads were trimmed to the CDR3 region, keeping CDR3s of at least 7 amino acids. Antigen-specific clonotypes were identified using the MANAFEST web app by comparison of expansion in peptide wells against reference cultures. To count as positive, a clone had to show expansion at FDR<0.05 compared with the reference and with all other wells, an odds ratio above 5, and a frequency above 0.1% in two replicate wells. A clonotype was defined as cross-reactive if the clonotype was significantly expanded both in SARS-CoV-2 spike wells and in at least one common cold coronavirus spike condition. CDR3 similarity was assessed by Levenshtein distance using the stringdist R package, and unrooted trees were constructed with ape in R 3.6.1. TCRdb limited this immuneACCESS table to in-frame rearrangements with V and J called. A share of clones is missing; checked studies link under half to unresolved V genes, and the rest is unexplained. V and J calls plus clone size are reproduced from that table; the DNA served to infer D and trimming. The sample contains some 23,000 clones, roughly three quarters of them found a single time. Jointly, the top ten make up approximately 8.2% of the sample.

The germline ends are 6 bases apart after V is trimmed by 3 bases and J by 1 base. From the cysteine up to the phenylalanine, the CDR3 has a length of 13 residues. The sequence is cut down to CDR3 DNA, 39 bases in frame from base 1. CDR1 and CDR2 are drawn from the germline V gene: KGHSH, LQKENI. Note on this clone: Its cognate antigen has yet to be identified. It has no much larger one-base neighbor in the sample; base qualities were not kept.

The ViraFEST assay stimulated PBMC with viral peptide pools and then used TCR sequencing to identify antigen-specific CD4+ T cell clonotypes by expansion. After less than eleven days of culture, CD4+ T cells were isolated with the EasySep CD4+ T cell isolation kit. Each participant received two doses of an mRNA SARS-CoV-2 vaccine, either BNT162b2 or mRNA-1273. Healthy vaccine recipients had no prior SARS-CoV-2 infection, confirmed by negative nucleocapsid antibodies before and after vaccination. A few million PBMC per well were cultured with about 10 ug/ml peptides in IMDM containing approximately 4.6% human AB serum, approximately 10 IU/ml IL-2 and gentamicin. Half of the culture medium was replaced with fresh IL-2-containing medium on days 3 and 7. Unless noted otherwise, every peptide stimulation condition was grown in triplicate wells. Using Ficoll-Paque Plus gradient centrifugation, PBMC were separated from whole blood and then either used fresh or cryopreserved at -140C. Overlapping peptide pools spanned the spike proteins of SARS-CoV-2 and the common cold coronaviruses HCoV-NL63, HCoV-OC43 and HCoV-229E. Genomic DNA was extracted from cultured CD4+ T cells with the QIAamp micro DNA kit.

This sequence uses TRBV18 and TRBJ1-1, with TRBD1 as a weak D call on 5 bases. Sequenced here: CD4+ T cells from PBMCs cultured with SARS-CoV-2 spike peptides, sampled after COVID-19 vaccination. Interpreted using the paper, the cell subset or site label stands for: SARS-CoV-2 spike overlapping peptide pool stimulation. This TCR was sampled from a human donor who received a COVID-19 vaccine. The CDR3 region reads CASSPGGNTEAFF. DNA sequence: TGTGCCAGCTCACCGGGGGGGAACACTGAAGCTTTCTTT.